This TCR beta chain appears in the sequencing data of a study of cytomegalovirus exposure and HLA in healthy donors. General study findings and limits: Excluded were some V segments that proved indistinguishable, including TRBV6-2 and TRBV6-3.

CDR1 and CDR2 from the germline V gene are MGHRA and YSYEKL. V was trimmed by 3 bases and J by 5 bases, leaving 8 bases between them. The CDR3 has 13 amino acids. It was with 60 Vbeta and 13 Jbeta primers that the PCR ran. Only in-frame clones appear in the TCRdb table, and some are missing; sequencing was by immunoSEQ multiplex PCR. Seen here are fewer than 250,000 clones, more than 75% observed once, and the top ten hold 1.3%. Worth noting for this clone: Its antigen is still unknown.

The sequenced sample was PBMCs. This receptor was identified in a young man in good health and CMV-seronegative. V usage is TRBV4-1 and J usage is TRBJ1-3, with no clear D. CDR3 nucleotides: TGCGCCAGCAGCCATGGTGACAGAAACACCATATATTTT. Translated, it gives CASSHGDRNTIYF.